A single sample is the source of the 20 T cell receptor beta chains below, sequenced in a study of T-cell reconstitution after alpha-beta-depleted transplantation in children. Researchers prepared the TCRbeta library using unique molecular identifiers, the study reports. MiXCR, run by TCRdb on the PCR reads, gives a single entry per CDR3 protein. The sample lists more than 85,000 distinct CDR3 sequences, approximately 10% occurring once. The specimen comprised PBMCs from the stem cell graft donor, sampled from the stem cell graft. The source of these receptors is a human donor who donated a stem cell graft to a child with acute lymphoblastic leukemia.

This clonotype has at least ten counts. This chain connects TRBV5-1 to TRBJ1-6; TRBD1 matches 7 bases. J lost 5 bases, V lost 1 base, and 6 bases had no gene match. This CDR3 has 16 residues. Germline CDR1 SGHRS, CDR2 YFSETQ. CDR3 in amino acids: CASSLLTGQDNSPLHF. CDR3 bases: TGCGCCAGCAGCTTGTTGACCGGACAGGATAATTCACCCCTCCACTTT.

This clonotype was counted at least ten times. V gene TRBV6-2 or TRBV6-3 combines with J gene TRBJ2-3, with no clear D. Germline V gene data show CDR1 as MNHEY and CDR2 as SVGEGT. V was clipped by 6 bases and J by 0 bases, with 16 bases between them. CDR3 length: 16 amino acids. Written as DNA, the CDR3 is TGTGCCAGCAGCCCCATGAAGAGAGCTAGCACAGATACGCAGTATTTT. Protein sequence: CASSPMKRASTDTQYF.

This clonotype came up many times. The chain couples TRBV12-3 or TRBV12-4 to TRBJ2-3; 11 bases line up with TRBD2. The CDR3 is 18 amino acids. The junction had 15 bases not matched to a gene; V was cut back by 5 bases and J by 5 bases. The CDR3 DNA follows: TGTGCCAGCAGTGCCCCTGGGCTAGCGGGGGGTAGAGGAGATACGCAGTATTTT. The encoded protein is CASSAPGLAGGRGDTQYF.

This clonotype was detected many times. At one of its ends the junction is not consistent with the germline gene, which may arise from a read error. This chain joins TRBV7-7 and TRBJ2-5; D possibly corresponds to TRBD1 (5 bases). The CDR3 loop spans 13 amino acids. CDR1 is SSHAT and CDR2 is FNYEAQ in the germline V gene (reference sequence). The CDR3 region has the DNA TGTGCTAGCAGCTTAAGCAGGGATGAGACCCAGTACTTC. Translated: CASSLSRDETQYF.

This clonotype has ten or more counts. CDR3 protein: CASSLQRTDTQYF. The CDR3 bases are TGTGCCAGCAGCTTACAACGAACAGATACGCAGTATTTT. The chain is built from TRBV7-9 and TRBJ2-3; no firm D call. The CDR3 is 13 amino acids. Germline loops: CDR1 SEHNR, CDR2 FQNEAQ (reference sequence). Between the trimmed V and J ends, which lost 2 bases and 3 bases, there was a span of 6 bases.

J is TRBJ2-7 and V is TRBV29-1; 8 nucleotides match TRBD2. This CDR3 is built from 10 residues. CDR1 and CDR2 from the germline V gene are SQVTM and ANQGSEA. DNA of the CDR3: TGCAGAACTAGCGGCTACGAGCAGTACTTC. Translation: CRTSGYEQYF.

This clonotype showed up many times. The CDR3 nucleotides read TGTGCCAGCAGTTCAAAGACGGTGAGCTCCTACGAGCAGTACTTC. It codes for CASSSKTVSSYEQYF. The chain combines TRBV12-3 or TRBV12-4 with TRBJ2-7; D unresolved. The CDR3 length is 15 residues. Between the trimmed V and J ends, which lost 4 bases and 0 bases, there was a span of 13 bases.

This clonotype was observed at least ten times. The rearrangement links TRBV9 to TRBJ2-5; 7 positions match TRBD2. CDR3 length: 18 amino acids. CDR1 and CDR2 from the germline V gene are SGDLS and YYNGEE. V was clipped by 3 bases and J by 5 bases; unmatched bases: 19. CDR3 loop: CASSALSGTSLASETQYF. As DNA, the CDR3 is TGTGCCAGCAGCGCGCTAAGCGGGACTTCCTTAGCCTCTGAGACCCAGTACTTC.

This chain uses TRBV30 with TRBJ1-2; D may be TRBD1 (5 bases). Germline V gene sequence: CDR1 GTSNPN, CDR2 SVGIG (reference sequence). Trimming took 3 bases from V and 4 from J, leaving 12 bases between them. The length of the CDR3 is 13 residues. CDR3: CAWSRQSLYGYTF. The CDR3 DNA follows: TGTGCCTGGAGCCGACAGAGCCTCTATGGCTACACCTTC. Combining the CDR3 with reference TRBV30 and TRBJ1-2 gives the whole variable domain SQTIHQWPATLVQPVGSPLSLECTVEGTSNPNLYWYRQAAGRGLQLLFYSVGIGQISSEVPQNLSASRPQDRQFILSSKKLLLSDSGFYLCAWSRQSLYGYTFGSGTRLTVV.

Turning to this clonotype: A clone one base away is much larger, so this may be a read error. This rearrangement joins TRBV6-2 or TRBV6-3 to TRBJ2-7; 9 positions match TRBD1. V lost 3 bases, J lost 2 bases, and 5 bases stayed unmatched. CDR1 and CDR2 (germline): MNHEY, SVGEGT. This CDR3 has 15 residues. The CDR3: CASSYAGTGTYEQYF. For the CDR3, the DNA is TGTGCCAGCAGTTATGCCGGGACAGGGACCTACGAGCAGTACTTC.

This clonotype was seen ten or more times. The chain uses TRBV10-3 and TRBJ1-2; 8 bases map to TRBD1. CDR1 is ENHRY, CDR2 SYGVKD, per germline. Trimming cost V 6 bases and J 7 bases; bases outside gene matches: 7. This CDR3 region has 13 residues. The CDR3 protein is CAIRKTGGVGYTF. The DNA of the CDR3 is TGTGCCATCAGAAAAACAGGGGGGGTTGGCTACACCTTC.

Ten or more counts support this clonotype. The chain combines TRBV20-1 with TRBJ2-5, with 13 bases matching TRBD2. Germline assignment: CDR1 DFQATT and CDR2 SNEGSKA (reference sequence). The V and J ends lost 0 bases and 4 bases, in that order; junction bases with no gene match: 14. The CDR3 spans 19 residues. CDR3 coding DNA: TGCAGTGCTAGAGATTTCCGGACTAGCGGGGGTCCGTTGAGAGAGACCCAGTACTTC. This codes for CSARDFRTSGGPLRETQYF.

This clonotype was recorded at least ten times. The chain carries TRBV5-5 and TRBJ1-1; D uncertain. V shed 4 bases and J shed 0 bases, with 7 bases lying between them. The CDR3 runs 13 residues. The germline V gene encodes CDR1 SGHKS and CDR2 YYEKEE (reference sequence). The CDR3 nucleotides read TGTGCCAGCAGCACCACACTGAACACTGAAGCTTTCTTT. It encodes CASSTTLNTEAFF.

Points on this clonotype: A much larger clone differs by one base, so this may be a read error. Because it lacks the conserved phenylalanine or tryptophan at the end, this CDR3 is likely a read error. The DNA is omitted, as the CDR3 cannot be located on it reliably, and the CDR3 follows TCRdb's listing. The chain links TRBV4-1 to TRBJ1-2. Germline loops: CDR1 MGHRA, CDR2 YSYEKL. Inclusive of both ends, the CDR3 amounts to 12 amino acids. The CDR3 here is CASSQGLRPKLS.

There are many counts of this clonotype. V is TRBV20-1 and J is TRBJ2-1; no reliable D call. This CDR3 region has 11 residues. CDR1 is DFQATT, CDR2 SNEGSKA, per germline (reference sequence). The germline V and J ends were trimmed by 0 bases and 10 bases, with 7 bases remaining between them. In DNA form, the CDR3 reads TGCAGTGCTAGAGAAAGACTGGAGCAGTTCTTC. This sequence encodes CSARERLEQFF.

At least ten counts were recorded for this clonotype. The chain recombines TRBV27 with TRBJ2-1, with 15 bases lining up with TRBD2. The CDR3 sequence is 17 residues long. V shed 2 bases, J shed 3 bases, and the junction held 2 bases outside the gene matches. Germline V CDR1 and CDR2: MNHEY, SMNVEV (reference sequence). The CDR3 sequence: CASSLGTSGGNYNEQFF. The CDR3 DNA reads as TGTGCCAGCAGTTTAGGGACTAGCGGGGGGAACTACAATGAGCAGTTCTTC.

This clonotype was seen many times. The chain recombines TRBV5-1 with TRBJ1-6; D is perhaps TRBD1 (5 bases). Germline V CDR1 and CDR2: SGHRS, YFSETQ. The V end lost 3 bases, the J end lost 5 bases, and 15 bases lay between the germline ends. The CDR3 runs to 16 residues. The chain's CDR3 is CASSSEGRVNNSPLHF. The CDR3 DNA is TGCGCCAGCAGCTCAGAGGGCAGGGTGAATAATTCACCCCTCCACTTT.

In its sample, this clonotype was seen many times. The V and J genes are TRBV9 and TRBJ1-6; 8 bases are shared with TRBD1. This CDR3 has 15 amino acids. With 0 bases clipped from V and 12 bases from J, the junction kept 8 bases outside the gene matches. The germline CDR1 and CDR2 sequences are SGDLS and YYNGEE. CDR3 region: CASSVGAGGARPLHF. As DNA, the CDR3 is TGTGCCAGCAGCGTAGGTGCAGGGGGCGCCCGACCCCTCCACTTT.

A few counts support this clonotype. The V call is TRBV3-1, the J call TRBJ1-2; maybe TRBD1 (6 bases). There are 17 residues in the CDR3. V lost 3 bases and J 0 bases, leaving 17 bases between the germline ends. Germline V lookup: CDR1 LGHDT, CDR2 YNNKEL (reference sequence). CDR3 in DNA: TGTGCCAGCAGCCAGCGGTCTAGAGGGGGGGCTAACTATGGCTACACCTTC. Translated: CASSQRSRGGANYGYTF.

The sample holds many counts of this clonotype. This sequence joins TRBV7-9 and TRBJ1-5; D gene unclear. Trimming pared 0 bases from V and 5 bases from J, leaving 8 bases between. CDR1 is SEHNR, CDR2 FQNEAQ, per germline (reference sequence). The CDR3 covers 14 residues. DNA of the CDR3: TGTGCCAGCAGCTTAGCCGGGTTACATCAGCCCCAGCATTTT. It yields the protein CASSLAGLHQPQHF.